Listed here are 26 T cell receptor beta chains from one sample, sequenced in a study of tumor-infiltrating lymphocytes in primary liver carcinoma. Starting material for RNA and DNA co-extraction consisted of roughly 19-30 mg of unsorted bulk tissue. Making TCR beta cDNA involved approximately 530 ng total RNA and a constant-region primer. It was through three nested multiplex PCR rounds of slightly modified ARM-PCR that TCR beta libraries arose. Use of TRBV1-TRBV30 forward primers with a C-beta reverse primer characterized the first two PCR rounds, which lasted about 10 cycles each. TCRdb used MiXCR to reprocess the multiplex PCR reads, holding one entry per CDR3 protein. The repertoire holds about 84,000 distinct CDR3 sequences, with approximately 70% as singletons. The sequenced sample consisted of liver tumor tissue from sampling region 1. The subset here: tumor region T1, superior pole. These receptor sequences come from a man in his forties or fifties with primary liver carcinoma and hepatitis B virus infection.

Comments on this clonotype: Here the CDR3 omits its conserved ending phenylalanine or tryptophan, so a read error is the likely source. V is TRBV11-2 and J is TRBJ2-2, with 9 nucleotides matching TRBD1. Per the germline V gene, CDR1 is SGHAT and CDR2 is FQNNGV. CDR3 length: 16 residues. This chain's CDR3 is CASSWGQGSNTGELFI. CDR3 DNA: TGTGCCAGTAGCTGGGGACAGGGATCGAACACCGGGGAGCTGTTTATT.

This clonotype rates as large (0.1 to 1%). This chain connects TRBV11-2 to TRBJ1-2; D remains unclear. Trimming cost V 1 base and J 4 bases, with 10 bases left between them. This CDR3 region has 14 residues. Germline V gene sequence: CDR1 SGHAT, CDR2 FQNNGV. In DNA, the CDR3 is TGTGCCAGCAGCTTAGGTCGGCAGAGCTATGGCTACACCTTC. Its translation is CASSLGRQSYGYTF.

About this clonotype itself: A much larger clone differs from this one at a single base, so this may be a read error. The conserved phenylalanine or tryptophan is not found at the CDR3 terminus, so this likely reflects a read error. The rearrangement joins TRBV30 to TRBJ1-1; perhaps TRBD1 as D (6 bases). The V end lost 0 bases, the J end lost 10 bases, and 9 bases lay between the germline ends. The CDR3 sequence is 11 residues long. Germline assignment: CDR1 GTSNPN and CDR2 SVGIG (reference sequence). The CDR3 spells CAWSVRGGAFY. In DNA, the CDR3 is TGTGCCTGGAGTGTAAGGGGGGGAGCTTTCTAT.

The chain recombines TRBV7-8 with TRBJ1-6; maybe TRBD1 (5 bases). V was pared by 9 bases and J by 7 bases, with 19 bases between. Germline V gives CDR1 SGHVS, CDR2 FQNEAQ. This CDR3 spans 15 amino acids. Written as DNA, the CDR3 is TGTGCCAGGAGCATCGAGGGGAGGGAGAATTCACCCCTCCACTTT. Its protein product is CARSIEGRENSPLHF.

This clonotype appeared once. Since the CDR3 does not end with the conserved phenylalanine or tryptophan, this likely comes from a read error. The chain recombines TRBV7-9 with TRBJ1-4; D unresolved. Germline V lookup: CDR1 SEHNR, CDR2 FQNEAQ (reference sequence). The CDR3 totals 13 residues. The CDR3, as DNA: TGTGCCAGGAGCTTAGCTGGCGGTGAAAAACTGTTTTTA. Protein product: CARSLAGGEKLFL.

J is TRBJ2-4 and V is TRBV28; D remains unclear. The CDR3 is made up of 13 amino acids. Per germline, CDR1 MDHEN and CDR2 SYDVKM. The CDR3 spells CATFTTNENIQYF. Written as DNA, the CDR3 is TGTGCGACGTTCACAACCAACGAAAACATTCAGTACTTC.

This clonotype is medium-sized by share. The chain links TRBV11-3 to TRBJ1-1; D ambiguous. The V end was cut by 0 bases, the J end by 3 bases, with 5 bases between. The CDR3 runs to 13 residues. Per germline, CDR1 SGHNT and CDR2 YENEEA. The CDR3 DNA is TGTGCCAGCAGCTTAGAATCTTACACTGAAGCTTTCTTT. Translating gives CASSLESYTEAFF.

The genes are TRBV4-1 and TRBJ2-3, with no clear D. Germline loops: CDR1 MGHRA, CDR2 YSYEKL. V gave up 4 bases and J gave up 5 bases, with 10 bases separating them. CDR3 length: 13 residues. The CDR3 DNA is TGCGCCAGCAGCCGAGAGTACGGAGATACGCAGTATTTT. Translating gives CASSREYGDTQYF.

In regard to this clonotype: A read error is possible here, since a much larger clone lies one base away. The rearrangement joins TRBV5-1 to TRBJ1-6; D might be TRBD1 (5 bases). Per germline, CDR1 SGHRS and CDR2 YFSETQ. The CDR3 runs 15 residues. The DNA of the CDR3 is TGCGCCGGCAGCCCCCAGGCCAGGGCGGGTTCACCCCTCCACTTT. Protein: CAGSPQARAGSPLHF.

This chain connects TRBV11-1 to TRBJ2-3; D is perhaps TRBD2 (7 bases). Germline V gene lookup returns CDR1 SGHAT and CDR2 FQDESV (reference sequence). The CDR3 is 16 residues long. Trimming pared 5 bases from V and 4 bases from J, leaving 19 bases between. The DNA of the CDR3 is TGTGCCAGCAGCACCGCACGGGGGGCACAATCAGATACGCAGTATTTT. Translated, it gives CASSTARGAQSDTQYF.

V usage is TRBV6-5 and J usage is TRBJ2-1, with a possible D match to TRBD2 (6 bases). V was shortened by 6 bases and J by 9 bases, with 24 bases between the two germline ends. CDR1 and CDR2 (germline): MNHEY, SVGAGI. The CDR3 runs 16 residues. In DNA form, the CDR3 reads TGTGCCAGCAGCCCGCGGGGAAAGCTCGGGTATAGTGAGCAGTTCTTC. Translation: CASSPRGKLGYSEQFF.

Remarks on this clonotype: Sequence at one end of the junction differs from germline and may be a read error. The gene calls are TRBV5-1 and TRBJ2-7; 7 nucleotides agree with TRBD1. This CDR3 has 14 residues. Germline lookup yields CDR1 SGHRS and CDR2 YFSETQ. The CDR3 DNA reads TGTGCCAGCAGCTTGCCAGGGGGTTACTACGAGCAGTACTTC. It translates to CASSLPGGYYEQYF.

V usage is TRBV24-1 and J usage is TRBJ2-1, with TRBD1 as a possible D gene (6 bases). Germline V gene lookup returns CDR1 KGHDR and CDR2 SFDVKD. The CDR3 extends over 13 amino acids. V was cut by 7 bases and J by 5 bases, with 11 bases left in between. The CDR3 nucleotides read TGTGCCACCAGCGACAGGAGCAACAATGAGCAGTTCTTC. Translated: CATSDRSNNEQFF.

This clonotype occurred a few times. This may come from a read error, since a much larger clone is one base off. This chain joins TRBV12-3 or TRBV12-4 and TRBJ1-2; D gene unclear. The CDR3 sequence is 13 residues long. The CDR3 bases are TGTGCCAGCAGTTCGACAATTAACTATGGCAACACCTTC. It is translated as CASSSTINYGNTF.

Worth noting for this clonotype: A read error is likely, as this CDR3 ends without the conserved phenylalanine or tryptophan. The rearrangement joins TRBV29-1 to TRBJ1-1, with D possibly matching TRBD1 (5 bases). The germline V gene encodes CDR1 SQVTM and CDR2 ANQGSEA. The CDR3 is 12 residues long. This chain's CDR3 is CSIRWDATEAFS. The CDR3 coding sequence is TGTAGCATTCGATGGGACGCGACTGAAGCTTTCTCT.

This clonotype is judged medium-sized. CDR3 amino acids: CASSPGTRDEQFF. The CDR3 region has the DNA TGTGCCAGCAGTCCCGGGACTCGGGATGAGCAGTTCTTC. J is TRBJ2-1 and V is TRBV14; a possible D gene is TRBD2 (6 bases). The germline V and J ends were trimmed by 6 bases and 8 bases, with 14 bases remaining between them. From germline, CDR1 is SGHDN and CDR2 FVKESK. This CDR3 is 13 amino acids long.

The genes are TRBV9 and TRBJ1-1; a weak D match, TRBD1 (6 bases). This CDR3 contains 11 residues. Germline lookup yields CDR1 SGDLS and CDR2 YYNGEE. The germline V and J ends were trimmed by 3 bases and 8 bases, with 8 bases remaining between them. The CDR3 nucleotides read TGTGCCAGCAGCGGCGGACAGGAAGCTTTCTTT. Translated, it gives CASSGGQEAFF.

As for this clonotype: The junction departs from germline at one end; a sequencing error may be responsible. V usage is TRBV6-5 and J usage is TRBJ1-4; D perhaps matches TRBD1 (6 bases). The CDR3 runs to 16 residues. CDR1 MNHEY and CDR2 SVGAGI come from the germline V gene. The CDR3 loop reads CVSSDVKTGVVEKLFF. The CDR3 bases are TGTGTCAGCAGTGACGTCAAGACAGGAGTCGTTGAAAAACTGTTTTTT.

As for this clonotype: At one of its ends the junction is not consistent with the germline gene, which may arise from a read error. The CDR3 bases are TGCGCCAGCAGCCCGGGGGTGGGAGAGACCCAGTATTTC. It is translated as CASSPGVGETQYF. The rearrangement links TRBV11-2 to TRBJ2-5, with D perhaps TRBD2 (6 bases). The CDR3 extends over 13 amino acids. The germline gives CDR1 SGHAT, CDR2 FQNNGV.

With regard to this clonotype: An end of the junction differs from the germline gene, which may be a read error. V gene TRBV29-1 combines with J gene TRBJ1-2; D unclear. Per germline, CDR1 SQVTM and CDR2 ANQGSEA. The CDR3 length is 12 residues. The CDR3 DNA follows: TGCAACGTTGTGTCGGCGGGATTGGACTACACCTTC. Translating it yields CNVVSAGLDYTF.

Concerning this clonotype itself: At one end, the junction sequence differs from germline, possibly due to a read error. This chain joins TRBV5-1 and TRBJ2-7; D perhaps matches TRBD2 (5 bases). CDR1 and CDR2 (germline): SGHRS, YFSETQ. The length of the CDR3 is 15 residues. CDR3 bases: TGTGCCAGCAGCTTGACAAGTGGGAGCTCCTACGAGCGGTACTTC. Translated, it gives CASSLTSGSSYERYF.

This clonotype was seen ten or more times. The genes are TRBV12-3 or TRBV12-4 and TRBJ2-1; the D is unclear. The CDR3 extends over 12 amino acids. Trimming pared 5 bases from V and 6 bases from J, leaving 8 bases between. The CDR3 sequence: CASSPLSNEQFF. The CDR3 DNA reads as TGTGCCAGCAGTCCACTTTCCAATGAGCAGTTCTTC.

The gene calls are TRBV11-2 and TRBJ1-1; D unresolved. CDR1 and CDR2 from the germline V gene are SGHAT and FQNNGV. The CDR3 has 14 amino acids. V lost 9 bases, J lost 5 bases, and 19 bases lay in between. The DNA for the CDR3 is TGTGCCAGTAGCACAGCCGATTCCGTGACTGAAGCTTTCTTT. The encoded protein is CASSTADSVTEAFF.

This clonotype was recorded many times. The rearrangement links TRBV5-1 to TRBJ1-1; no clear D. Trimming removed 4 bases at V and 6 bases at J, with 19 bases between. CDR1 and CDR2 from the germline V gene are SGHRS and YFSETQ. The CDR3 covers 15 residues. The CDR3 DNA reads TGCGCCAGCAGCCCGGAGGACGCTCTTCGGGCTGAAGCTTTCTTT. Its translation is CASSPEDALRAEAFF.

A note on this clonotype: One junction end does not reproduce the germline sequence, and a read error may be involved. The chain uses TRBV4-2 and TRBJ2-1, with 7 bases lining up with TRBD2. Per the germline V gene, CDR1 is LGHNA and CDR2 is YNFKEQ. The CDR3 has 13 amino acids. CDR3 DNA sequence: TGTGCCATCAGCCACGCTAGGGGAGGGTTTCGGTTCTTC. This gives the protein CAISHARGGFRFF.

The V and J genes are TRBV6-1 and TRBJ2-2; TRBD1 or TRBD2 may be the D gene (5 bases each). The CDR3 consists of 15 residues. Trimming removed 7 bases at V and 1 base at J, with 13 bases between. Germline V CDR1 and CDR2: MNHNS, SASEGT. The DNA of the CDR3 is TGTGCCAGCAATGAGGGGCAGGTGAACACCGGGGAGCTGTTTTTT. It is translated as CASNEGQVNTGELFF.